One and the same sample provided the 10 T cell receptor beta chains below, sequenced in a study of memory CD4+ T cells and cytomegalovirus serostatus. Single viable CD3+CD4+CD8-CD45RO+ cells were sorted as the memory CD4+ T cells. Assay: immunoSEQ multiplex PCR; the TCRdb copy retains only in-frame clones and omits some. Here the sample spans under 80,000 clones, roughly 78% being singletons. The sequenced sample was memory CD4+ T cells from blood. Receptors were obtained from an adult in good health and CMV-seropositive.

This CDR3 is CASSQDPRPTYEQYF. CDR3 nucleotides: TGCGCCAGCAGCCAAGATCCAAGGCCAACCTACGAGCAGTACTTC. The genes are TRBV4-1 and TRBJ2-7; D is ambiguous. With 0 bases removed from V and 2 bases from J, the gap between germline ends came to 11 bases. The germline V gene has CDR1 MGHRA and CDR2 YSYEKL. The CDR3 covers 15 residues.

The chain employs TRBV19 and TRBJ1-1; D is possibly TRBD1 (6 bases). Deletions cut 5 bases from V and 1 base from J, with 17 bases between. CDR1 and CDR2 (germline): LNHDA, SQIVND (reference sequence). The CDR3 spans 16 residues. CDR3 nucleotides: TGTGCCAGTAGTCCCGGACAGAAGACACCGAACACTGAAGCTTTCTTT. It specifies CASSPGQKTPNTEAFF. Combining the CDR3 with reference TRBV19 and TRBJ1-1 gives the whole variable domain DGGITQSPKYLFRKEGQNVTLSCEQNLNHDAMYWYRQDPGQGLRLIYYSQIVNDFQKGDIAEGYSVSREKKESFPLTVTSAQKNPTAFYLCASSPGQKTPNTEAFFGQGTRLTVV.

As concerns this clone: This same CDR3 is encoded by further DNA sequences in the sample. DNA of the CDR3: TGTGCCAGCAGCTTAGATTCACCGGCAGATACGCAGTATTTT. Translating it yields CASSLDSPADTQYF. V and J are TRBV7-2 and TRBJ2-3; D gene unclear. V lost 1 base and J lost 4, with 9 bases in between. The CDR3 length is 14 residues. Germline V gives CDR1 SGHTA, CDR2 FQGNSA.

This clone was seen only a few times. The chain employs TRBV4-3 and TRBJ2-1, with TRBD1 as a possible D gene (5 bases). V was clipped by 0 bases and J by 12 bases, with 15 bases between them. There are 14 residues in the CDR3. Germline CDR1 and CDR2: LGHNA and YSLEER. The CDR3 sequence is CASSQDSSRAGQFF. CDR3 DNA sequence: TGCGCCAGCAGCCAAGATTCCAGCAGGGCCGGGCAGTTCTTC.

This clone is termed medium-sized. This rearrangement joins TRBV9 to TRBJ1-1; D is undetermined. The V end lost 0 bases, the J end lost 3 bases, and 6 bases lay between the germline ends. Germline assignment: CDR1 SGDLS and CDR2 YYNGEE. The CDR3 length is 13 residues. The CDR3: CASSVGSHTEAFF. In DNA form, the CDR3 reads TGTGCCAGCAGCGTAGGGAGCCACACTGAAGCTTTCTTT. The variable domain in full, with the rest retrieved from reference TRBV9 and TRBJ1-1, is DSGVTQTPKHLITATGQRVTLRCSPRSGDLSVYWYQQSLDQGLQFLIQYYNGEERAKGNILERFSAQQFPDLHSELNLSSLELGDSALYFCASSVGSHTEAFFGQGTRLTVV.

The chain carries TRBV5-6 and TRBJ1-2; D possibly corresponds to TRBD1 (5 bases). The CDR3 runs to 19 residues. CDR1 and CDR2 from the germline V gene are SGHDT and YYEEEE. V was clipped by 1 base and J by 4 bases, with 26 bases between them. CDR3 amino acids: CASSLYEGFFSDSVYGYTF. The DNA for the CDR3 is TGTGCCAGCAGCTTGTATGAGGGCTTCTTTTCTGACAGTGTCTATGGCTACACCTTC.

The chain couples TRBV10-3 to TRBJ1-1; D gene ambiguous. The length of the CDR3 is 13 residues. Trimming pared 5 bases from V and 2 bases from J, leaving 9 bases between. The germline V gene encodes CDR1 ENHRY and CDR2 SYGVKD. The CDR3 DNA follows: TGTGCCATCAGTTGGGAGTCTAACACTGAAGCTTTCTTT. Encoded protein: CAISWESNTEAFF.

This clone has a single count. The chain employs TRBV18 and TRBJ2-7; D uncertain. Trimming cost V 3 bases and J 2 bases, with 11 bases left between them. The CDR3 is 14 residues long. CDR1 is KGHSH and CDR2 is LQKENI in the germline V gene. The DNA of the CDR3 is TGTGCCAGCTCACCGGGTCCCCGTACCTACGAGCAGTACGTC. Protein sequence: CASSPGPRTYEQYV.

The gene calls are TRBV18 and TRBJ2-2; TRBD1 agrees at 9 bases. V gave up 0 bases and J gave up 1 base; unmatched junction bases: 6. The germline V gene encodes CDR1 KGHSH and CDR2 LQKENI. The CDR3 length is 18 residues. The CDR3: CASSPPRTGARNTGELFF. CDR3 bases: TGTGCCAGCTCACCACCACGGACAGGGGCCAGGAACACCGGGGAGCTGTTTTTT. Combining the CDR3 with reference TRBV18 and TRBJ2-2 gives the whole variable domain NAGVMQNPRHLVRRRGQEARLRCSPMKGHSHVYWYRQLPEEGLKFMVYLQKENIIDESGMPKERFSAEFPKEGPSILRIQQVVRGDSAAYFCASSPPRTGARNTGELFFGEGSRLTVL.

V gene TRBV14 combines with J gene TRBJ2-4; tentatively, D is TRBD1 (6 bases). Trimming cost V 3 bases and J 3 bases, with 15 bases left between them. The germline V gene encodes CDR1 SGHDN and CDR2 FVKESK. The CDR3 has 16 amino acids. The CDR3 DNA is TGTGCCAGCAGCCAGAACAGGGCCGGGTACAAAAACATTCAGTACTTC. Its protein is CASSQNRAGYKNIQYF.